Following are 19 T cell receptor beta chains from one sample sequenced in a study of blood T cell repertoires in COVID-19. Libraries were prepared by immunoSEQ multiplex PCR; TCRdb keeps only in-frame clonotypes and omits some of them. The table lists 130,000 to 150,000 clones, 85% to 90% of them singletons. What was sequenced was PBMCs or T cells enriched from blood (not recorded which). All receptors derive from a woman aged 25 to 39 with acute COVID-19.

The chain couples TRBV29-1 to TRBJ2-4, with TRBD1 identical over 11 bases. Germline values: CDR1 SQVTM, CDR2 ANQGSEA. The CDR3 totals 15 residues. With 7 bases clipped from V and 6 bases from J, the junction kept 11 bases outside the gene matches. The CDR3 DNA follows: TGCAGCGGCCATGCCGGACAGGGGGCAGGAAACATTCAGTACTTC. Protein: CSGHAGQGAGNIQYF.

The chain links TRBV7-3 to TRBJ2-3; 9 bases are shared with TRBD2. The CDR3 spans 17 residues. The junction had 8 bases not matched to a gene; V was cut back by 0 bases and J by 4 bases. Germline CDR1 and CDR2: SGHTA and FQGTGA. The CDR3 DNA sequence: TGTGCCAGCAGCTTAACGGTCTCAGCGGGAGGCCCAGATACGCAGTATTTT. Protein product: CASSLTVSAGGPDTQYF.

The chain uses TRBV28 and TRBJ1-2; D unclear. This CDR3 is 15 amino acids long. Trimming removed 3 bases from V and 2 bases from J, with 13 bases in between. Germline values: CDR1 MDHEN, CDR2 SYDVKM. CDR3 protein: CASSFSFSGNYGYTF. For the CDR3, the DNA is TGTGCCAGCAGTTTTTCTTTTTCGGGAAACTATGGCTACACCTTC.

The CDR3 DNA reads TGTGCCAGCAAGGTATCGAGCGGGGGCGAACGGGAGCAGTACTTC. It translates to CASKVSSGGEREQYF. This chain joins TRBV28 and TRBJ2-7, with TRBD2 identical over 8 bases. Germline V gene data show CDR1 as MDHEN and CDR2 as SYDVKM. J was trimmed by 7 bases and V by 7 bases; bases with no gene match: 15. The CDR3 runs 15 residues.

The CDR3 region is CASSLGEQTTRPQHF. The CDR3 nucleotides read TGTGCCAGCAGTTTAGGGGAACAGACTACTCGGCCCCAGCATTTT. The chain has TRBV28 and TRBJ1-5; no reliable D call. This CDR3 has 15 residues. Germline V gives CDR1 MDHEN, CDR2 SYDVKM. The V gene lost 2 bases and the J gene lost 9 bases, with 17 bases spanning the gap. Full variable domain (rest looked up from reference TRBV28 and TRBJ1-5): DVKVTQSSRYLVKRTGEKVFLECVQDMDHENMFWYRQDPGLGLRLIYFSYDVKMKEKGDIPEGYSVSREKKERFSLILESASTNQTSMYLCASSLGEQTTRPQHFGDGTRLSIL.

The chain combines TRBV19 with TRBJ2-2; a possible D gene is TRBD1 (5 bases). Trimming stripped 3 bases from V and 3 bases from J, with 8 bases between. From germline, CDR1 is LNHDA and CDR2 SQIVND (reference sequence). The CDR3 consists of 14 residues. This chain's CDR3 is CASSIAGHTGELFF. As DNA, the CDR3 is TGTGCCAGTAGTATCGCAGGGCACACCGGGGAGCTGTTTTTT.

DNA of the CDR3: TGTGCCAGCAGTTTTGAACTGGAACAGTCCGGGGAGCTGTTTTTT. It codes for CASSFELEQSGELFF. This rearrangement joins TRBV27 to TRBJ2-2; D is undetermined. The V gene lost 3 bases and the J gene lost 6 bases, with 14 bases spanning the gap. This CDR3 has 15 amino acids. Germline CDR1 is MNHEY and CDR2 is SMNVEV (reference sequence).

The chain is built from TRBV5-1 and TRBJ2-7; 14 nucleotides agree with TRBD2. Germline trimming cut 5 bases from V and 3 bases from J; bases unmatched to any gene: 4. This CDR3 region has 15 residues. The germline V gene encodes CDR1 SGHRS and CDR2 YFSETQ. CDR3 in DNA: TGCGCCAGCAGGTGGGGACTAGCGGGAGTCTACGAGCAGTACTTC. This sequence encodes CASRWGLAGVYEQYF.

This clone has more than one count but fewer than ten. This rearrangement joins TRBV4-3 to TRBJ2-7; 10 nucleotides line up with TRBD1. The germline V gene encodes CDR1 LGHNA and CDR2 YSLEER. The CDR3 consists of 15 residues. J was trimmed by 2 bases and V by 0 bases; bases with no gene match: 1. CDR3 sequence reads: CASSQDGTGAYEQYF. The DNA of the CDR3 is TGCGCCAGCAGCCAAGATGGGACAGGGGCCTACGAGCAGTACTTC.

The gene calls are TRBV9 and TRBJ2-7, with no clear D. This CDR3 contains 13 residues. Trimming took 2 bases from V and 2 from J, leaving 8 bases between them. Per germline, CDR1 SGDLS and CDR2 YYNGEE. The DNA of the CDR3 is TGTGCCAGCAGCGTCGCTAGTACCTACGAGCAGTACTTC. This codes for CASSVASTYEQYF. Full variable domain (rest looked up from reference TRBV9 and TRBJ2-7): DSGVTQTPKHLITATGQRVTLRCSPRSGDLSVYWYQQSLDQGLQFLIQYYNGEERAKGNILERFSAQQFPDLHSELNLSSLELGDSALYFCASSVASTYEQYFGPGTRLTVT.

The chain links TRBV19 to TRBJ2-1; tentative D call: TRBD2 (5 bases). The V end lost 5 bases, the J end lost 12 bases, and 14 bases lay between the germline ends. Germline CDR1 and CDR2: LNHDA and SQIVND (reference sequence). The CDR3 has 12 residues. CDR3 nucleotide sequence: TGTGCCAGTAGTCCCCGGACCGGGGTGCAGTTCTTC. Translating gives CASSPRTGVQFF. Combining the CDR3 with reference TRBV19 and TRBJ2-1 gives the whole variable domain DGGITQSPKYLFRKEGQNVTLSCEQNLNHDAMYWYRQDPGQGLRLIYYSQIVNDFQKGDIAEGYSVSREKKESFPLTVTSAQKNPTAFYLCASSPRTGVQFFGPGTRLTVL.

The V call is TRBV5-1, the J call TRBJ2-7, with D maybe TRBD1 (5 bases). The germline CDR1 and CDR2 sequences are SGHRS and YFSETQ. The V and J ends lost 4 bases and 0 bases respectively, with 14 bases between them. This CDR3 has 15 amino acids. The CDR3, as DNA: TGCGCCAGCAGCACAGGACACATTAGCTCCTACGAGCAGTACTTC. Protein sequence: CASSTGHISSYEQYF.

This chain uses TRBV30 with TRBJ2-1; TRBD2 matches 10 bases. Germline V gene data show CDR1 as GTSNPN and CDR2 as SVGIG (reference sequence). V shed 5 bases, J shed 7 bases, and the junction held 11 bases outside the gene matches. CDR3 length equals 15 residues. The CDR3 sequence is CAWWKPSGSVNEQFF. CDR3 bases: TGTGCCTGGTGGAAGCCTAGCGGGAGTGTGAATGAGCAGTTCTTC.

In regard to this clone: Other nucleotide sequences from this sample produce the same CDR3. The gene calls are TRBV30 and TRBJ2-7; TRBD1 is a possible D gene (6 bases). Germline values: CDR1 GTSNPN, CDR2 SVGIG (reference sequence). V lost 3 bases, J lost 13 bases, and 16 bases lay in between. The CDR3 spans 11 residues. The CDR3 bases are TGTGCCTGGAGCGAGACAGGAGGTCCCTACTTC. Translating gives CAWSETGGPYF.

The gene calls are TRBV11-2 and TRBJ1-2; weak D call: TRBD1 (6 bases). Germline CDR1 is SGHAT and CDR2 is FQNNGV. The CDR3 length is 12 residues. The V gene lost 5 bases and the J gene lost 7 bases, with 11 bases spanning the gap. In DNA form, the CDR3 reads TGTGCCAGCAGCCGGACAGCCTCTGGCTACACCTTC. It translates to CASSRTASGYTF.

This chain connects TRBV28 to TRBJ2-3, with 7 bases fitting TRBD2. The junction had 9 bases not matched to a gene; V was cut back by 8 bases and J by 1 base. The CDR3 is made up of 15 amino acids. Germline values: CDR1 MDHEN, CDR2 SYDVKM. This CDR3 is CASLTGLVGTDTQYF. In DNA form, the CDR3 reads TGTGCCAGCCTAACAGGACTAGTAGGCACAGATACGCAGTATTTT.

The V gene is TRBV15, the J gene TRBJ1-2, with D possibly matching TRBD1 (5 bases). The CDR3 extends over 13 amino acids. Germline CDR1 LNHNV, CDR2 YYDKDF (reference sequence). Trimming stripped 1 base from V and 4 bases from J, with 7 bases between. CDR3 coding DNA: TGTGCCACCAGCAGAGGAACAGGCTATGGCTACACCTTC. This codes for CATSRGTGYGYTF. Complete variable domain (other parts from reference TRBV15 and TRBJ1-2): DAMVIQNPRYQVTQFGKPVTLSCSQTLNHNVMYWYQQKSSQAPKLLFHYYDKDFNNEADTPDNFQSRRPNTSFCFLDIRSPGLGDTAMYLCATSRGTGYGYTFGSGTRLTVV.

V usage is TRBV7-9 and J usage is TRBJ1-1; 7 nucleotides line up with TRBD1. This CDR3 region has 13 residues. Looked up from germline, CDR1 is SEHNR and CDR2 is FQNEAQ (reference sequence). V shed 1 base and J 7 bases; nucleotides not matched to a gene: 3. In DNA form, the CDR3 reads TGTGCCAGCAGCTTAGAGGGGGACAGTGAAGCTTTCTTT. Translated, it gives CASSLEGDSEAFF.

This chain joins TRBV6-5 and TRBJ2-5, with TRBD1 as a possible D gene (6 bases). This CDR3 spans 14 amino acids. V dropped 2 bases and J dropped 1 base, with 8 bases sitting between them. Germline CDR1 reads MNHEY; CDR2 reads SVGAGI. The CDR3 spells CASSYLGGQETQYF. The CDR3 coding sequence is TGTGCCAGCAGTTACCTAGGGGGCCAAGAGACCCAGTACTTC.